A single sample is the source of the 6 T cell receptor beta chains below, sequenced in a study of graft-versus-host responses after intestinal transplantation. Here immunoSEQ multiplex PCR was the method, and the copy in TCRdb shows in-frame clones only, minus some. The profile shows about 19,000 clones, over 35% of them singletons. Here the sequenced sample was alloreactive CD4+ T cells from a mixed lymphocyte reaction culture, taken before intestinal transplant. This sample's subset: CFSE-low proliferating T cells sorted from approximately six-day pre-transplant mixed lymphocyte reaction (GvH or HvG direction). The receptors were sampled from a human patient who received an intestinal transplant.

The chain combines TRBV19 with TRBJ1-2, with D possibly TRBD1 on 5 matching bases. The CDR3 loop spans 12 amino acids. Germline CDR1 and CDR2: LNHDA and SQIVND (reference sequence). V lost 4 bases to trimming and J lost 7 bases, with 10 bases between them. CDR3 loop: CASSNQGFGYTF. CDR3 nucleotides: TGTGCCAGTAGTAACCAGGGTTTTGGCTACACCTTC.

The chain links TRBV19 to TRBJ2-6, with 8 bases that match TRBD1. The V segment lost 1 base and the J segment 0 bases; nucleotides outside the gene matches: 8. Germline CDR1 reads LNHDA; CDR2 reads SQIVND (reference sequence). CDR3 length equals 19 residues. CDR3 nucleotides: TGTGCCAGTAGTATAGCTAGGGACAGGATCCGCTCTGGGGCCAACGTCCTGACTTTC. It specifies CASSIARDRIRSGANVLTF.

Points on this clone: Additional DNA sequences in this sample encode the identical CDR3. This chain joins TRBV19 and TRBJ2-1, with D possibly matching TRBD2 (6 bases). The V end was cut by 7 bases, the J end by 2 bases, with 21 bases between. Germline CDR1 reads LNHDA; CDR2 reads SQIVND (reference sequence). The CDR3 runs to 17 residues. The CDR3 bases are TGTGCCAGTATCAATAAGGGAGGAGGTACTCCCTACAATGAGCAGTTCTTC. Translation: CASINKGGGTPYNEQFF.

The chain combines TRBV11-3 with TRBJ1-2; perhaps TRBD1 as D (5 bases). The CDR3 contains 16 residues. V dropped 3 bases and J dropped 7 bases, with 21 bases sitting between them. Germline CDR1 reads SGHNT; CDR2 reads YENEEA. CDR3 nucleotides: TGTGCCAGCAGCTTTGAGGGACGTCGAGGTATTCGTGGCTACACCTTC. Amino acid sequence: CASSFEGRRGIRGYTF.

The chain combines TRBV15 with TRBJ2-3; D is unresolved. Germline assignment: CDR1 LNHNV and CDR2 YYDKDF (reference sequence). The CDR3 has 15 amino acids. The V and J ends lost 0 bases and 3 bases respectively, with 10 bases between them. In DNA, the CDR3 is TGTGCCACCAGCAGAGAAAACACCTATACAGATACGCAGTATTTT. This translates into CATSRENTYTDTQYF. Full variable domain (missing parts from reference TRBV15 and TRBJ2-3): DAMVIQNPRYQVTQFGKPVTLSCSQTLNHNVMYWYQQKSSQAPKLLFHYYDKDFNNEADTPDNFQSRRPNTSFCFLDIRSPGLGDTAMYLCATSRENTYTDTQYFGPGTRLTVL.

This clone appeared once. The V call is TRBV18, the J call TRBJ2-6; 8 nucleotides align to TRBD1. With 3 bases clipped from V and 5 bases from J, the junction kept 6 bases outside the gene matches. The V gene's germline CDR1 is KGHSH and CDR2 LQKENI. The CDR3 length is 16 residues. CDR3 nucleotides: TGTGCCAGCTCACCCCTCGGACAGGGCAGGGCCAACGTCCTGACTTTC. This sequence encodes CASSPLGQGRANVLTF.